The TCR beta chain under discussion was sequenced for a study of Ad26.COV2.S vaccination and SARS-CoV-2 variants. About the study: Recipients of Ad26.COV2.S got it intramuscularly, once or twice 56 days apart. Regarding the study as a whole: Spike-specific TCR breadth ran higher among vaccine recipients than placebo recipients.

Details on this clone: The antigen is unknown.

Sequencing used immunoSEQ multiplex PCR; TCRdb keeps in-frame clones, though not all of them. Of under 550,000 clones listed, around 89% were seen once; the top ten hold around 3.6%. Treatment meaning: around 19 received Ad26.COV2.S at low or high dose, single or two shots; several received placebo; per-sample allocation not given. Repertoires come from day 63 after the first vaccine or placebo injection. The germline V gene encodes CDR1 SGHDT and CDR2 YYEEEE. The CDR3 contains 14 residues. The ends were cut back, 4 bases at V and 8 bases at J, with 13 bases in the middle. The receptor comes from a person aged 18 to 59 who received the Ad26.COV2.S COVID-19 vaccine or a placebo. This chain links TRBV5-6 with TRBJ1-6, with a weak D call TRBD1 (5 bases). The sample here was peripheral blood, taken in a trial of Ad26.COV2.S vaccine versus placebo. In DNA form, the CDR3 reads TGTGCCAGCAGCACCCCGGGGGGGTATTCACCCCTCCACTTT. Amino acids: CASSTPGGYSPLHF.